The present entry profiles one T cell receptor (beta chain) with its context. Its antigen is as yet unknown. These data are taken from a study of beta chain features in type 1 diabetes. As for the study in general: Across every sample, around 98 million sorted cells were examined in total.

As every portion of the isolated RNA was reverse transcribed, the sequencing read expressed TCRB transcripts. The table came from immunoSEQ multiplex PCR; TCRdb's copy has only in-frame clones and leaves some out. Among approximately 17,000 clones listed, 60% to 75% were seen once. Germline CDR1 reads KGHSH; CDR2 reads LQKENI. The CDR3 covers 13 residues. Isolation of CD4+ naive, central memory, regulatory and stem cell-like memory cells was achieved by sorting via CD45RO/CCR7/CD25/CD127/CD95/CD27. Sort purity for all populations was recorded as exceeding 98%. Study-wide results and caveats: TCRB CDR3 length was moderately but significantly reduced in all four CD4+ subsets of Type 1 diabetes patients.

This chain joins TRBV18 and TRBJ2-5; 8 bases agree with TRBD1. The end of the DNA is better explained by TRBJ2-7, so the J call may be wrong. The receptor was derived from a man between 25 and 39 years old with type 1 diabetes. The sample comprised stem cell memory CD4+ T cells from blood. The CDR3 loop is CASTGQGQYEQYF. The CDR3 DNA reads as TGTGCCAGCACAGGACAGGGACAGTACGAGCAGTACTTC.